Sequencing of this T cell receptor beta chain was carried out in a study of T-cell reconstitution after alpha-beta-depleted transplantation in children. A library of TCRbeta sequences, prepared with unique molecular identifiers, was generated. From the PCR reads, TCRdb called clonotypes with MiXCR, one entry per CDR3 protein. Altogether about 610,000 distinct CDR3 sequences are present, roughly 10% being singletons, with the ten largest covering approximately 4.1%. CDR1 and CDR2 from the germline V gene are SEHNR and FQNEAQ (reference sequence). The CDR3 totals 16 residues. The V and J ends lost 5 bases and 4 bases respectively, with 19 bases between them. In its sample, this clonotype was seen many times.

V is TRBV7-9 and J is TRBJ2-3; D possibly corresponds to TRBD2 (6 bases). The receptor's source is a human donor who donated a stem cell graft to a child with acute myeloid leukemia. Sequences were derived from PBMCs from the stem cell graft donor, sampled from the stem cell graft. The CDR3 protein is CASSPRLGTRADTQYF. The DNA of the CDR3 is TGTGCCAGCAGCCCGCGACTAGGGACGCGGGCAGATACGCAGTATTTT.